These 14 T cell receptor beta chains came from one sample sequenced in a study of human T cells and chemical hapten exposure. Specified time point: pre-sensitization, week 0. As for treatment: therapeutic diphenylcyclopropenone sensitization with weekly scalp DPC. MiXCR was run by TCRdb on the RACE reads, yielding one entry per CDR3 protein. The sample lists about 62,000 distinct CDR3 sequences, roughly 6.7% occurring once. The sequencing used whole blood, collected in connection with sensitization to the hapten diphenylcyclopropenone (DPC). The receptors derive from a woman aged 25 to 39 with alopecia areata. Some clones in this sample may be carry-over from other donors' samples.

The V call is TRBV10-3, the J call TRBJ1-5; D not certain. The CDR3 is made up of 11 amino acids. The germline CDR1 and CDR2 sequences are ENHRY and SYGVKD. The V gene lost 8 bases and the J gene lost 6 bases, with 8 bases spanning the gap. For the CDR3, the DNA is TGTGCCATCGGCTTGGGTCAGCCCCAGCATTTT. It codes for CAIGLGQPQHF.

This clonotype has at least ten counts. The chain has TRBV5-1 and TRBJ2-5; weak D call: TRBD2 (7 bases). The CDR3 is made up of 15 amino acids. Germline V gives CDR1 SGHRS, CDR2 YFSETQ. Trimming stripped 3 bases from V and 5 bases from J, with 17 bases between. The CDR3 DNA reads TGCGCCAGCAGCTCTTCGGGGGGCCGGTTTGAGACCCAGTACTTC. Its protein product is CASSSSGGRFETQYF.

This CDR3 is CASSIGRGLSSSGANVLTF. CDR3 coding DNA: TGTGCCAGTAGTATCGGCAGGGGGCTTTCAAGCTCTGGGGCCAACGTCCTGACTTTC. The rearrangement links TRBV19 to TRBJ2-6; the match to TRBD1 covers 8 bases. V lost 3 bases, J lost 0 bases, and 10 bases stayed unmatched. The germline gives CDR1 LNHDA, CDR2 SQIVND (reference sequence). This CDR3 has 19 amino acids.

This clonotype was counted many times. The chain joins TRBV9 to TRBJ1-6; the D is unclear. Trimming pared 0 bases from V and 7 bases from J, leaving 8 bases between. The CDR3 is 14 amino acids. CDR1 and CDR2 from the germline V gene are SGDLS and YYNGEE. CDR3 coding DNA: TGTGCCAGCAGCGTAGCGGGGTCCAATTCACCCCTCCACTTT. Amino acids: CASSVAGSNSPLHF.

This clonotype showed up many times. This sequence joins TRBV29-1 and TRBJ1-5; D might be TRBD1 (5 bases). Germline loops: CDR1 SQVTM, CDR2 ANQGSEA. There are 15 residues in the CDR3. The V end was cut by 5 bases, the J end by 4 bases, with 18 bases between. CDR3 coding DNA: TGCAGCGTTCAAACCAATACAGGACCTAATCAGCCCCAGCATTTT. It yields the protein CSVQTNTGPNQPQHF.

This clonotype was seen at least ten times. The V gene is TRBV12-3 or TRBV12-4, the J gene TRBJ2-3; 7 bases fit TRBD1. The V gene end was trimmed by 6 bases and the J gene end by 2 bases; junction bases not matched to a gene: 11. This CDR3 has 16 residues. CDR3 amino acids: CASSPPPGTDTDTQYF. In nucleotides, the CDR3 is TGTGCCAGCAGCCCGCCCCCCGGGACAGACACAGATACGCAGTATTTT.

Of note for this clonotype: One base away lies a much larger clone, so this may be a sequencing read error. V gene TRBV12-3 or TRBV12-4 combines with J gene TRBJ1-2; maybe TRBD1 (5 bases). This CDR3 region has 13 residues. The CDR3 DNA reads TGTGCCAGCAGTGGCCCTGGGGGGTATGGCGACACCTTC. Its translation is CASSGPGGYGDTF.

In this sample, this clonotype turned up many times. The rearrangement joins TRBV12-3 or TRBV12-4 to TRBJ1-1; TRBD1 is a possible D gene (5 bases). Between the trimmed V and J ends, which lost 6 bases and 4 bases, there was a span of 18 bases. CDR3 length equals 15 residues. CDR3 DNA: TGTGCCAGCAGGGCTAGGGGCCTAGTCGGCACTGAAGCTTTCTTT. This translates into CASRARGLVGTEAFF.

This clonotype was detected many times. The genes are TRBV7-9 and TRBJ2-3; 8 bases are a match to TRBD1. The junction had 3 bases not matched to a gene; V was cut back by 4 bases and J by 0 bases. From germline, CDR1 is SEHNR and CDR2 FQNEAQ (reference sequence). This CDR3 contains 15 residues. CDR3 nucleotides: TGTGCCAGCAGCTCGACAGGGGTCAGCACAGATACGCAGTATTTT. It is translated as CASSSTGVSTDTQYF.

This clonotype was detected a few times. The chain carries TRBV5-1 and TRBJ2-7; TRBD1 is a possible D gene (6 bases). The CDR3 has 15 amino acids. Germline V gene sequence: CDR1 SGHRS, CDR2 YFSETQ. The V end was cut by 3 bases, the J end by 5 bases, with 18 bases between. CDR3 DNA sequence: TGCGCCAGCAGCTCAGCAGGGGTCTCAGGGAACGAGCAGTACTTC. Translated: CASSSAGVSGNEQYF.

This clonotype was observed many times. V usage is TRBV6-6 and J usage is TRBJ2-7; no clear D. From germline, CDR1 is MNHNY and CDR2 SVGAGI (reference sequence). Deletions cut 10 bases from V and 5 bases from J, with 12 bases between. The CDR3 is 11 amino acids. CDR3 sequence (DNA): TGTGCCACTCTAGGGCGAGACGAGCAGTACTTC. It codes for CATLGRDEQYF.

This chain uses TRBV5-1 with TRBJ2-1; the match to TRBD1 covers 8 bases. The CDR3 loop spans 15 amino acids. Trimming cost V 0 bases and J 3 bases; bases outside gene matches: 2. CDR1 and CDR2 (germline): SGHRS, YFSETQ. CDR3 nucleotide sequence: TGCGCCAGCAGCTTGGAGGACAGGGACTACAATGAGCAGTTCTTC. It yields the protein CASSLEDRDYNEQFF.

Comments on this clonotype: A much larger clone differs by one base, so this may be a read error. The chain employs TRBV7-2 and TRBJ1-1; D call uncertain. The CDR3 sequence is 13 residues long. The V gene lost 1 base and the J gene lost 7 bases, with 10 bases spanning the gap. Per the germline V gene, CDR1 is SGHTA and CDR2 is FQGNSA. The CDR3 DNA is TGTGCCAGCAGCTTAGAGAGGGCTCTTGAAGCTTTCTTT. Encoded protein: CASSLERALEAFF.

This clonotype has a count of ten or more. V is TRBV20-1 and J is TRBJ1-5; 7 bases agree with TRBD1. V was clipped by 3 bases and J by 5 bases; unmatched bases: 4. The germline V gene encodes CDR1 DFQATT and CDR2 SNEGSKA (reference sequence). The CDR3 has 13 residues. CDR3 bases: TGCAGTGCTAGTCGGCAGGGGGATCAGCCCCAGCATTTT. Translating it yields CSASRQGDQPQHF.